Below are 21 T cell receptor beta chains sequenced from a single sample in a study of OX40 agonist ivuxolimab in advanced cancers. The data were produced by immunoSEQ multiplex PCR, yet TCRdb's version contains in-frame clones alone and is incomplete. This table holds 55,000 to 80,000 clones, 80% to 90% found once. Sequenced material: CD4+ or CD8+ T cells sorted from blood, taken in a trial of the OX40 agonist ivuxolimab. The receptors originated from an adult with an advanced solid tumor such as melanoma, head and neck, liver or kidney cancer.

The DNA for the CDR3 is TGCGCCAGCAGCTTGGGCGGAGGCGGGGGGGCCAGAGATACGCAGTATTTT. Residues: CASSLGGGGGARDTQYF. The rearrangement links TRBV5-1 to TRBJ2-3; TRBD2 aligns across 9 bases. Germline V gene lookup returns CDR1 SGHRS and CDR2 YFSETQ. CDR3 size: 17 residues. V dropped 0 bases and J dropped 5; count of bases not matched to a gene: 10.

The gene calls are TRBV18 and TRBJ2-7; 8 bases line up with TRBD1. The CDR3 has 14 residues. The germline gives CDR1 KGHSH, CDR2 LQKENI. V lost 5 bases, J lost 2 bases, and 5 bases stayed unmatched. The CDR3 sequence: CASSDGQGAYEQYF. The DNA for the CDR3 is TGTGCCAGCTCAGACGGACAGGGAGCCTACGAGCAGTACTTC.

The chain couples TRBV7-6 to TRBJ2-5; D may be TRBD2 (6 bases). The CDR3 length is 14 residues. The V end was cut by 0 bases, the J end by 3 bases, with 8 bases between. CDR1 is SGHVS, CDR2 FNYEAQ, per germline. The CDR3 sequence is CASSLARREETQYF. The CDR3 region has the DNA TGTGCCAGCAGCTTAGCGAGGAGGGAAGAGACCCAGTACTTC.

This chain links TRBV30 with TRBJ1-2, with TRBD1 identical over 8 bases. Trimming cost V 2 bases and J 0 bases; bases outside gene matches: 5. Germline V lookup: CDR1 GTSNPN, CDR2 SVGIG (reference sequence). The CDR3 extends over 15 amino acids. The CDR3 bases are TGTGCCTGGAGTCTTGGGACAGGAGCTAACTATGGCTACACCTTC. Encoded protein: CAWSLGTGANYGYTF.

The count of this clone is one. The chain has TRBV6-5 and TRBJ2-3, with TRBD2 identical over 10 bases. This CDR3 has 15 amino acids. V shed 5 bases and J 7 bases; nucleotides not matched to a gene: 9. Germline CDR1 MNHEY, CDR2 SVGAGI. The CDR3 DNA sequence: TGTGCCAGCAGTCGGAAGCGGGGGGGGAGATATACGCAGTATTTT. It specifies CASSRKRGGRYTQYF.

V and J are TRBV5-6 and TRBJ2-3; 10 bases line up with TRBD2. In germline, CDR1 is SGHDT, CDR2 YYEEEE. After removal of 0 bases from V and 6 bases from J, the junction contained 7 bases not matched to a gene. The CDR3 runs 16 residues. CDR3 amino acids: CASSLVSSGGADTQYF. The CDR3 coding sequence is TGTGCCAGCAGCTTGGTATCTAGCGGGGGAGCGGATACGCAGTATTTT. The full variable domain, rest sourced from reference TRBV5-6 and TRBJ2-3, is DAGVTQSPTHLIKTRGQQVTLRCSPKSGHDTVSWYQQALGQGPQFIFQYYEEEERQRGNFPDRFSGHQFPNYSSELNVNALLLGDSALYLCASSLVSSGGADTQYFGPGTRLTVL.

V gene TRBV30 combines with J gene TRBJ2-2; 7 bases map to TRBD1. The germline CDR1 and CDR2 sequences are GTSNPN and SVGIG (reference sequence). The ends lost 5 bases at V and 2 bases at J; junction bases unmatched: 5. The CDR3 has 14 amino acids. CDR3 region: CAWDRDSNTGELFF. CDR3 coding DNA: TGTGCCTGGGACCGGGACAGTAACACCGGGGAGCTGTTTTTT.

The chain recombines TRBV4-3 with TRBJ1-4; D is ambiguous. Germline V gene data show CDR1 as LGHNA and CDR2 as YSLEER. This CDR3 is built from 15 residues. The V end was cut by 1 base, the J end by 0 bases, with 6 bases between. The CDR3: CASSQAVATNEKLFF. The CDR3 region has the DNA TGCGCCAGCAGCCAAGCAGTTGCAACTAATGAAAAACTGTTTTTT.

CDR3 DNA sequence: TGTGCCTGGAGTGTATCGGGCAATCAGCCCCAGCATTTT. Translation: CAWSVSGNQPQHF. The chain is built from TRBV30 and TRBJ1-5; no clear D. This CDR3 has 13 amino acids. The V and J ends lost 0 bases and 2 bases respectively, with 5 bases between them. Germline V gene lookup returns CDR1 GTSNPN and CDR2 SVGIG (reference sequence). The whole variable domain, remainder taken from reference TRBV30 and TRBJ1-5, is SQTIHQWPATLVQPVGSPLSLECTVEGTSNPNLYWYRQAAGRGLQLLFYSVGIGQISSEVPQNLSASRPQDRQFILSSKKLLLSDSGFYLCAWSVSGNQPQHFGDGTRLSIL.

This chain links TRBV27 with TRBJ2-5; D is possibly TRBD2 (5 bases). This CDR3 region has 15 residues. V lost 3 bases and J lost 6, with 17 bases in between. The germline V gene encodes CDR1 MNHEY and CDR2 SMNVEV (reference sequence). The CDR3 reads CASSFGSAAGKTQYF. CDR3 sequence (DNA): TGTGCCAGCAGTTTTGGCAGCGCGGCGGGCAAGACCCAGTACTTC.

Worth noting for this clone: Distinct nucleotide sequences in the sample also encode this CDR3. The chain recombines TRBV11-3 with TRBJ2-2; TRBD1 aligns across 8 bases. The CDR3 consists of 16 residues. Trimming took 6 bases from V and 2 from J; bases not matched to a gene: 8. The germline V gene encodes CDR1 SGHNT and CDR2 YENEEA. The CDR3 is CASSEMTGANTGELFF. CDR3 sequence (DNA): TGTGCCAGCAGTGAAATGACAGGGGCAAACACCGGGGAGCTGTTTTTT. The complete variable domain, with remaining parts taken from reference TRBV11-3 and TRBJ2-2, reads EAGVVQSPRYKIIEKKQPVAFWCNPISGHNTLYWYLQNLGQGPELLIRYENEEAVDDSQLPKDRFSAERLKGVDSTLKIQPAELGDSAVYLCASSEMTGANTGELFFGEGSRLTVL.

The chain couples TRBV6-1 to TRBJ2-5; a weak D match, TRBD1 (5 bases). Trimming removed 1 base from V and 5 bases from J, with 8 bases in between. Germline CDR1 and CDR2: MNHNS and SASEGT. The CDR3 runs 13 residues. The CDR3 coding sequence is TGTGCCAGCAGTGAAGACAGGATGGAGACCCAGTACTTC. Translated: CASSEDRMETQYF.

This chain joins TRBV6-6 and TRBJ1-3, with 10 positions matching TRBD1. The CDR3 consists of 14 residues. The ends lost 9 bases at V and 4 bases at J; junction bases unmatched: 6. Germline lookup yields CDR1 MNHNY and CDR2 SVGAGI (reference sequence). The CDR3 bases are TGTGCCAGTACGACAGGGGGCTACGGAAACACCATATATTTT. The encoded protein is CASTTGGYGNTIYF.

The CDR3 nucleotides read TGTGCCTGGAGCCGCGGGGGGGGTTCTGAAAAACTGTTTTTT. Its protein product is CAWSRGGGSEKLFF. The chain recombines TRBV30 with TRBJ1-4; tentatively, D is TRBD1 (5 bases). The CDR3 extends over 14 amino acids. The V end lost 3 bases, the J end lost 7 bases, and 15 bases lay between the germline ends. Germline V gene sequence: CDR1 GTSNPN, CDR2 SVGIG (reference sequence).

V usage is TRBV9 and J usage is TRBJ2-3, with D perhaps matching TRBD2 (5 bases). The V and J ends lost 0 bases and 13 bases respectively, with 15 bases between them. The CDR3 covers 13 residues. CDR1 is SGDLS, CDR2 YYNGEE, per germline. The CDR3 protein is CASSVDSLAQEYF. CDR3 DNA: TGTGCCAGCAGCGTAGATTCCCTAGCCCAGGAGTATTTT.

The chain links TRBV18 to TRBJ1-2; 10 positions agree with TRBD1. CDR3 length: 15 amino acids. Germline values: CDR1 KGHSH, CDR2 LQKENI. Losses at the gene ends were 0 bases for V and 4 bases for J; bases not matched to a gene: 2. The chain's CDR3 is CASSPPGQGIYGYTF. The CDR3 coding sequence is TGTGCCAGCTCACCACCGGGACAGGGGATCTATGGCTACACCTTC.

This chain connects TRBV5-8 to TRBJ2-3; TRBD2 aligns across 11 bases. The CDR3 covers 14 residues. The V and J ends lost 0 bases and 10 bases, in that order; junction bases with no gene match: 4. In germline, CDR1 is SGHTS, CDR2 YDEGEE. CDR3 in amino acids: CASSLAGTSGAQYF. CDR3 bases: TGTGCCAGCAGCTTGGCAGGGACTAGCGGCGCGCAGTATTTT.

V gene TRBV5-1 combines with J gene TRBJ2-3, with D hard to call. The CDR3 covers 15 residues. V lost 4 bases and J lost 2, with 14 bases in between. CDR1 and CDR2 (germline): SGHRS, YFSETQ. CDR3 in DNA: TGCGCCAGCAGCCAGGTCGTGGGGAACACAGATACGCAGTATTTT. Amino acids: CASSQVVGNTDTQYF.

The V call is TRBV15, the J call TRBJ2-5; D remains ambiguous. Germline V lookup: CDR1 LNHNV, CDR2 YYDKDF (reference sequence). The CDR3 is 14 residues long. With 1 base removed from V and 1 base from J, the gap between germline ends came to 7 bases. The CDR3 region has the DNA TGTGCCACCAGCAGAGGGTCTAGCCAAGAGACCCAGTACTTC. Amino acid sequence: CATSRGSSQETQYF.

CDR3 region: CASSLGRDSPLHF. CDR3 sequence (DNA): TGCGCCAGCAGCTTGGGGCGGGATTCACCCCTCCACTTT. The chain couples TRBV5-1 to TRBJ1-6; no clear D gene. The CDR3 spans 13 residues. Germline V lookup: CDR1 SGHRS, CDR2 YFSETQ. Trimming left V 0 bases short and J 8 bases short, with 6 bases between.

In its sample, this clone was seen a few times. The chain has TRBV28 and TRBJ1-6; D is ambiguous. The germline V gene encodes CDR1 MDHEN and CDR2 SYDVKM. This CDR3 region has 12 residues. The V and J ends lost 5 bases and 10 bases respectively, with 9 bases between them. The CDR3 sequence: CASSLMASPLHF. The CDR3 DNA sequence: TGTGCCAGCAGTCTCATGGCGTCACCCCTCCACTTT.